These 23 T cell receptor beta chains originate from one sample sequenced in a study of T cells in Graves' hyperthyroidism and ophthalmopathy. TCR beta CDR3 regions were amplified from RNA transcripts. Carried out on the TCR CDR3, a first-round RT-PCR used the HTBI primer set. TCRdb re-called the multiplex PCR reads through MiXCR, storing one row per CDR3 protein. Of around 300,000 distinct CDR3 sequences in the sample, roughly a fifth were seen once. Sequencing was done on a sample of blood. All receptors derive from a man in his fifties with Graves' ophthalmopathy.

V and J are TRBV20-1 and TRBJ1-1; the D gene is possibly TRBD1 (5 bases). CDR3 length: 13 amino acids. The V and J ends lost 6 bases and 1 base respectively, with 12 bases between them. Germline CDR1 and CDR2: DFQATT and SNEGSKA (reference sequence). CDR3 coding DNA: TGCAGTGCGTCCCGAGGGGAGAACACTGAAGCTTTCTTT. Protein product: CSASRGENTEAFF.

The chain uses TRBV12-3 or TRBV12-4 and TRBJ2-1, with TRBD2 matching over 8 bases. V lost 6 bases and J lost 8; bases outside the gene matches: 12. The CDR3 consists of 15 residues. CDR3 DNA sequence: TGTGCCAGCAGCCCCGGCGGGAGGAAGTCGGATGAGCAGTTCTTC. It encodes CASSPGGRKSDEQFF.

This clonotype has ten or more counts. The rearrangement joins TRBV28 to TRBJ2-3; 9 bases agree with TRBD2. Per the germline V gene, CDR1 is MDHEN and CDR2 is SYDVKM. This CDR3 spans 15 amino acids. J was trimmed by 4 bases and V by 9 bases; bases with no gene match: 11. The CDR3 here is CASLRLAAGSDTQYF. CDR3 bases: TGTGCCAGTCTCCGACTAGCGGCAGGCTCAGATACGCAGTATTTT. The full variable domain, in which reference TRBV28 and TRBJ2-3 provide the parts outside the CDR3, is DVKVTQSSRYLVKRTGEKVFLECVQDMDHENMFWYRQDPGLGLRLIYFSYDVKMKEKGDIPEGYSVSREKKERFSLILESASTNQTSMYLCASLRLAAGSDTQYFGPGTRLTVL.

The table lists this clonotype with a few counts. The junction differs from germline at one of its ends, possibly a read error. The chain has TRBV27 and TRBJ1-1; no clear D gene. The CDR3 sequence is 13 residues long. Germline V gives CDR1 MNHEY, CDR2 SMNVEV (reference sequence). In DNA form, the CDR3 reads TGTGCCAGCAGTATGAAGGTATACACTGAAGCCTTCTTT. This translates into CASSMKVYTEAFF.

This clonotype appeared many times. V is TRBV11-2 and J is TRBJ2-7; D ambiguous. Trimming pared 3 bases from V and 5 bases from J, leaving 14 bases between. The germline CDR1 and CDR2 sequences are SGHAT and FQNNGV. This CDR3 is 14 amino acids long. The CDR3 protein is CASSLLTIVHEQYF. The DNA for the CDR3 is TGTGCCAGCAGCTTGCTCACTATTGTCCACGAGCAGTACTTC.

This clonotype turned up a few times. The V gene is TRBV5-1, the J gene TRBJ2-7; 7 positions match TRBD2. The CDR3 contains 14 residues. The V gene end was trimmed by 3 bases and the J gene end by 3 bases; junction bases not matched to a gene: 6. Germline V gene data show CDR1 as SGHRS and CDR2 as YFSETQ. The CDR3 region is CASSWGGVNYEQYF. In DNA, the CDR3 is TGCGCCAGCAGCTGGGGGGGGGTCAACTACGAGCAGTACTTC.

This clonotype was found a few times. The chain couples TRBV4-1 to TRBJ2-5; D could derive from TRBD1 or TRBD2 (7 bases each). CDR3 size: 16 residues. Germline V gene data show CDR1 as MGHRA and CDR2 as YSYEKL. The ends were cut back, 4 bases at V and 2 bases at J, with 17 bases in the middle. CDR3 protein: CASSPGQRGGQETQYF. For the CDR3, the DNA is TGCGCCAGCAGCCCGGGACAGCGGGGAGGGCAAGAGACCCAGTACTTC.

This sequence joins TRBV6-2 or TRBV6-3 and TRBJ2-7; TRBD1 matches at 12 bases. CDR1 is MNHEY, CDR2 SVGEGT, per germline. This CDR3 has 15 residues. The V gene end was trimmed by 6 bases and the J gene end by 7 bases; junction bases not matched to a gene: 10. CDR3 in amino acids: CASSRGQGASREQYF. The DNA for the CDR3 is TGTGCCAGCAGCCGGGGACAGGGGGCGTCGCGGGAGCAGTACTTC.

The sample holds many counts of this clonotype. This chain links TRBV20-1 with TRBJ2-3; 7 bases fit TRBD2. The junction had 6 bases not matched to a gene; V was cut back by 7 bases and J by 5 bases. The CDR3 covers 12 residues. Germline CDR1 reads DFQATT; CDR2 reads SNEGSKA (reference sequence). The DNA for the CDR3 is TGCAGTGAGGCGGGAGTGGGAGATACGCAGTATTTT. Its translation is CSEAGVGDTQYF.

In this sample, this clonotype turned up many times. The rearrangement joins TRBV6-5 to TRBJ1-1, with D possibly matching TRBD1 (5 bases). CDR1 and CDR2 from the germline V gene are MNHEY and SVGAGI. CDR3 length: 17 amino acids. V was shortened by 0 bases and J by 1 base, with 15 bases between the two germline ends. In nucleotides, the CDR3 is TGTGCCAGCAGTTACTCCCGGGGCCCCGCCCGGAACACTGAAGCTTTCTTT. Translated, it gives CASSYSRGPARNTEAFF.

In its sample, this clonotype was seen a few times. The V gene is TRBV18, the J gene TRBJ1-2, with 8 bases aligning to TRBD1. Germline V CDR1 and CDR2: KGHSH, LQKENI. V trimming: 3 bases; J trimming: 2 bases; junction bases outside the gene matches: 8. The CDR3 contains 16 residues. The CDR3 DNA reads as TGTGCCAGCTCACCGACAGGGGCAGGTTCCAACTATGGCTACACCTTC. It yields the protein CASSPTGAGSNYGYTF.

This clonotype was picked up one time. DNA for the CDR3: TGTGCCAGCAGCTTAGATCCCTTAGCGGGGCGGAACACTGAAGCTTTCTTT. Protein product: CASSLDPLAGRNTEAFF. The chain joins TRBV11-2 to TRBJ1-1, with TRBD1 as a possible D gene (5 bases). The V gene lost 0 bases and the J gene lost 1 base, with 15 bases spanning the gap. CDR3 length: 17 amino acids. CDR1 is SGHAT and CDR2 is FQNNGV in the germline V gene. The entire variable domain, with the rest obtained from reference TRBV11-2 and TRBJ1-1, is as follows: EAGVAQSPRYKIIEKRQSVAFWCNPISGHATLYWYQQILGQGPKLLIQFQNNGVVDDSQLPKDRFSAERLKGVDSTLKIQPAKLEDSAVYLCASSLDPLAGRNTEAFFGQGTRLTVV.

The rearrangement links TRBV7-3 to TRBJ1-1, with a weak D call TRBD1 (6 bases). The V gene lost 5 bases and the J gene lost 1 base, with 14 bases spanning the gap. The CDR3 covers 15 residues. In germline, CDR1 is SGHTA, CDR2 FQGTGA. The CDR3 DNA is TGTGCCAGCAGCCCGGGGGGGGGGCCGAACACTGAAGCTTTCTTT. It yields the protein CASSPGGGPNTEAFF.

This clonotype was found a few times. V and J are TRBV7-6 and TRBJ2-7; 9 nucleotides line up with TRBD1. Looked up from germline, CDR1 is SGHVS and CDR2 is FNYEAQ. J was trimmed by 5 bases and V by 5 bases; bases with no gene match: 13. CDR3 length: 16 residues. CDR3 coding DNA: TGTGCCAGCAGCCAAGTAGGAGGGACAGGGTCCCACGAGCAGTACTTC. Translated, it gives CASSQVGGTGSHEQYF.

This clonotype was found a few times. V usage is TRBV7-3 and J usage is TRBJ2-2; 8 nucleotides line up with TRBD2. V trimming: 5 bases; J trimming: 7 bases; junction bases outside the gene matches: 12. In germline, CDR1 is SGHTA, CDR2 FQGTGA. The CDR3 runs to 16 residues. CDR3 sequence reads: CASSQSGTSLGGELFF. The CDR3 DNA reads TGTGCCAGCAGCCAATCCGGGACTAGTCTGGGCGGGGAGCTGTTTTTT.

This chain links TRBV28 with TRBJ1-1; TRBD1 agrees at 7 bases. The trim removed 5 bases at V and 10 bases at J, leaving 13 bases unmatched. The V gene's germline CDR1 is MDHEN and CDR2 SYDVKM. This CDR3 is built from 14 residues. The CDR3 DNA is TGTGCCAGCAGTACAACCGGACAGGCCTGGGGAGCTTTCTTT. This encodes CASSTTGQAWGAFF.

This clonotype was picked up one time. This CDR3 is missing its conserved last phenylalanine or tryptophan, likely due to a read error. The chain joins TRBV4-1 to TRBJ2-2; D gene ambiguous. The V end lost 0 bases, the J end lost 0 bases, and 11 bases lay between the germline ends. This CDR3 is 17 amino acids long. Germline V CDR1 and CDR2: MGHRA, YSYEKL. The chain's CDR3 is CASSQDQAGANTGELFS. CDR3 nucleotide sequence: TGCGCCAGCAGCCAAGATCAGGCAGGCGCGAACACCGGGGAGCTGTTTTCT.

In this sample, this clonotype turned up a few times. The chain joins TRBV4-1 to TRBJ2-3; 10 bases agree with TRBD2. The CDR3 totals 13 residues. Germline V CDR1 and CDR2: MGHRA, YSYEKL. With 6 bases clipped from V and 6 bases from J, the junction kept 3 bases outside the gene matches. Here the CDR3 reads CASRRSGRDTQYF. The CDR3 DNA follows: TGCGCCAGCAGACGTAGCGGGAGGGATACGCAGTATTTT.

This clonotype was counted many times. The rearrangement links TRBV5-1 to TRBJ1-4; D is undetermined. V was shortened by 5 bases and J by 1 base, with 9 bases between the two germline ends. This CDR3 spans 14 amino acids. Germline CDR1 is SGHRS and CDR2 is YFSETQ. CDR3 region: CASRGRKTNEKLFF. The CDR3 DNA reads TGCGCCAGCAGAGGACGGAAAACTAATGAAAAACTGTTTTTT.

This clonotype was counted at least ten times. The chain recombines TRBV30 with TRBJ1-1; no clear D. The V end lost 0 bases, the J end lost 6 bases, and 14 bases lay between the germline ends. Germline V CDR1 and CDR2: GTSNPN, SVGIG (reference sequence). The CDR3 is 14 amino acids. CDR3: CAWSVYSGVAEAFF. CDR3 DNA sequence: TGTGCCTGGAGTGTTTACAGTGGGGTGGCTGAAGCTTTCTTT.

The rearrangement joins TRBV5-4 to TRBJ2-1; 8 nucleotides line up with TRBD2. CDR1 is SGHNT and CDR2 is YYREEE in the germline V gene (reference sequence). The CDR3 covers 15 residues. V shed 4 bases and J 4 bases; nucleotides not matched to a gene: 7. The CDR3, as DNA: TGTGCCAGCAGCCCTCCAGCGGGGGCGTACAATGAGCAGTTCTTC. Translating gives CASSPPAGAYNEQFF.

Note on this clonotype: A read error may account for a junction end that differs from germline. The gene calls are TRBV2 and TRBJ2-7, with D unresolved. The CDR3 spans 14 residues. Germline CDR1 reads SNHLY; CDR2 reads FYNNEI. CDR3 residues: CASSPGMSRYEQYF. The DNA for the CDR3 is TGCGCCAGCAGCCCTGGAATGAGCAGGTACGAGCAGTACTTC.

Note on this clonotype: It may be a read error: a sequence one base away is much more abundant. The rearrangement links TRBV12-3 or TRBV12-4 to TRBJ1-1, with D hard to call. Trimming removed 4 bases at V and 4 bases at J, with 10 bases between. This CDR3 is 13 amino acids long. In DNA form, the CDR3 reads TGTGCCAGCAGTTGTGAGGAGGGCACTGAAGCTTTCTTT. It codes for CASSCEEGTEAFF.